Listed below are T cell receptor beta chains from one sample, sequenced in a study of breast tumors, draining lymph nodes, adjacent tissues. One entry per CDR3 protein results from TCRdb running MiXCR on the multiplex PCR reads. The sample lists fewer than 200,000 distinct CDR3 sequences, around a third occurring once. The specimen was axillary lymph node tissue. All receptors come from a female donor with breast cancer. Some clones in this sample may be carry-over from other donors' samples. Both conserved end residues are part of each CDR3. A D gene is named only where the DNA matches it firmly. Clone size is given for some rows only: seen once, a few or many times, or a class if the clone is expanded.

abundance: few; j_gene: TRBJ2-5; d_gene: TRBD2; v_gene: TRBV6-1; CDR3aa: CASSPLRTSGSAKTQYF; CDR3nt: TGTGCCAGCAGCCCTCTCCGGACTAGCGGGAGTGCCAAGACCCAGTACTTC
abundance: many; j_gene: TRBJ1-3; d_gene: TRBD1; v_gene: TRBV7-2; CDR3aa: CASSLRDSSGNTIYF; CDR3nt: TGTGCCAGCAGCTTAAGGGACAGCTCTGGAAACACCATATATTTT
abundance: .; j_gene: TRBJ2-7; d_gene: .; v_gene: TRBV9; CDR3aa: CASDGGAGSYEQYF; CDR3nt: TGTGCTAGCGATGGGGGGGCGGGATCCTACGAGCAGTACTTC
abundance: many; j_gene: TRBJ1-5; d_gene: .; v_gene: TRBV20-1; CDR3aa: CSALDGNQPQHF; CDR3nt: TGCAGTGCTTTGGACGGGAATCAGCCCCAGCATTTT
abundance: many; j_gene: TRBJ1-6; d_gene: .; v_gene: TRBV24-1; CDR3aa: CATSDFLGRIYNSPLHF; CDR3nt: TGTGCCACCAGTGATTTTTTGGGACGGATCTATAATTCACCCCTCCACTTT
abundance: .; j_gene: TRBJ2-3; d_gene: .; v_gene: TRBV2; CDR3aa: CASSAENTGDGDTQYF; CDR3nt: TGTGCCAGCAGTGCTGAAAACACCGGGGATGGAGATACGCAGTATTTT
abundance: .; j_gene: TRBJ2-3; d_gene: TRBD2; v_gene: TRBV6-5; CDR3aa: CASSPGREPMIHTQYF; CDR3nt: TGTGCCAGCAGCCCCGGGAGGGAGCCGATGATCCATACGCAGTATTTT
abundance: .; j_gene: TRBJ2-2; d_gene: .; v_gene: TRBV10-1; CDR3aa: CASSESGGTGELFF; CDR3nt: TGCGCCAGCAGTGAGTCAGGGGGCACCGGGGAGCTGTTTTTT
abundance: .; j_gene: TRBJ1-2; d_gene: .; v_gene: TRBV28; CDR3aa: CASSFRGGLNYGYTF; CDR3nt: TGTGCCAGCAGTTTTAGGGGCGGATTAAACTATGGCTACACCTTC
abundance: many; j_gene: TRBJ2-5; d_gene: .; v_gene: TRBV5-4; CDR3aa: CASSLEGVAETQYF; CDR3nt: TGTGCCAGCAGCTTGGAGGGGGTGGCAGAGACCCAGTACTTC